The present T cell receptor beta chain was sequenced within a study of OX40 agonist ivuxolimab in advanced cancers. As for the study in general: Of the participants, 35% to 50% had some prior anti-PD-1, anti-PD-L1 or anti-CTLA-4 therapy, which was allowed. Study outcomes and limitations: CD8+ T cells averaged more expanded clones than CD4+. Among patients with partial responses at 0.1-3.0 mg/kg, clonal expansion was among the lowest.

The method was immunoSEQ multiplex PCR; TCRdb's version includes in-frame clones alone and lacks a portion of them. Here the sample spans about 20,000 clones, approximately 87% being singletons. Comment on this clone: Antigen unknown.

Autoimmune disease history or systemic immunosuppression led to patient exclusion. From germline, CDR1 is MNHEY and CDR2 SMNVEV (reference sequence). Trimming at V came to 7 bases and at J to 5 bases, leaving 7 bases not matched to a gene. The CDR3 consists of 14 residues. This sequence joins TRBV27 and TRBJ2-7; 11 nucleotides line up with TRBD1. The sequence derives from an adult with an advanced solid tumor such as melanoma, head and neck, liver or kidney cancer. Sequenced material: CD4+ or CD8+ T cells sorted from blood, taken in a trial of the OX40 agonist ivuxolimab. The DNA for the CDR3 is TGTGCCAGCACCCGGACAGGGGGCGGCCACGAGCAGTACTTC. It translates to CASTRTGGGHEQYF.